These 29 T cell receptor beta chains were sequenced from one sample in a study of shared clonotypes between healthy human individuals. Clones were read by immunoSEQ multiplex PCR, and TCRdb kept only the in-frame ones, dropping some. This table holds 850,000 to 1,200,000 clones, approximately 70% found once. Input material: memory CD4+ T cells sorted from blood. Subset noted: CD45RA-negative fraction. The source is a man younger than 35 in good health.

This chain connects TRBV7-2 to TRBJ2-1; TRBD1 matches at 8 bases. The trim removed 5 bases at V and 4 bases at J, leaving 4 bases unmatched. Germline CDR1 reads SGHTA; CDR2 reads FQGNSA. The CDR3 extends over 14 amino acids. This CDR3 reads CASSPGTGYNEQFF. CDR3 coding DNA: TGTGCCAGCAGCCCGGGGACAGGTTACAATGAGCAGTTCTTC.

This clone was counted once. CDR3 sequence reads: CASSPGTSGSYEQFF. The DNA of the CDR3 is TGTGCCAGCAGCCCAGGGACTAGCGGGAGCTATGAGCAGTTCTTC. V gene TRBV9 combines with J gene TRBJ2-1, with 14 nucleotides matching TRBD2. The CDR3 totals 15 residues. J was trimmed by 8 bases and V by 4 bases; bases with no gene match: 5. The germline V gene encodes CDR1 SGDLS and CDR2 YYNGEE.

The genes are TRBV5-1 and TRBJ2-7; perhaps D is TRBD1 or TRBD2 (5 bases each). This CDR3 is built from 13 residues. From germline, CDR1 is SGHRS and CDR2 YFSETQ. Trimming left V 2 bases short and J 6 bases short, with 12 bases between. The CDR3 loop reads CASSLPFGGEQYF. CDR3 sequence (DNA): TGCGCCAGCAGCTTACCTTTTGGGGGCGAGCAGTACTTC.

This chain connects TRBV11-3 to TRBJ1-4, with D unresolved. This CDR3 spans 18 amino acids. Germline V gives CDR1 SGHNT, CDR2 YENEEA. V was cut by 2 bases and J by 4 bases, with 20 bases left in between. CDR3 sequence: CASSLIPRWTPLNEKLFF. CDR3 DNA sequence: TGTGCCAGCAGCTTAATCCCACGGTGGACCCCCCTTAATGAAAAACTGTTTTTT.

The rearrangement links TRBV10-3 to TRBJ2-5; 7 nucleotides match TRBD1. Trimming at V came to 9 bases and at J to 11 bases, leaving 6 bases not matched to a gene. CDR3 length equals 10 residues. Germline CDR1 reads ENHRY; CDR2 reads SYGVKD. CDR3 sequence: CAIGDSPQYF. The DNA of the CDR3 is TGTGCCATAGGGGACAGCCCGCAGTACTTC.

The count of this clone is one. The gene calls are TRBV19 and TRBJ2-2, with TRBD1 matching 7 bases. CDR3 length equals 13 residues. The V segment lost 5 bases and the J segment 9 bases; nucleotides outside the gene matches: 6. Germline V gene sequence: CDR1 LNHDA, CDR2 SQIVND (reference sequence). CDR3 protein: CASSPQGDRELFF. The CDR3 DNA is TGTGCCAGTAGTCCCCAGGGGGACCGGGAGCTGTTTTTT.

This clone was counted a few times. V and J are TRBV11-2 and TRBJ1-2; TRBD1 aligns across 12 bases. CDR1 and CDR2 from the germline V gene are SGHAT and FQNNGV. The junction had 4 bases not matched to a gene; V was cut back by 5 bases and J by 3 bases. The CDR3 loop spans 15 amino acids. CDR3 sequence reads: CASSSGTGGHYGYTF. CDR3 sequence (DNA): TGTGCCAGCAGCAGCGGGACAGGGGGCCACTATGGCTACACCTTC.

A word on this clone: This sample also contains other DNA sequences that code for the same CDR3. The rearrangement links TRBV5-1 to TRBJ1-4, with D maybe TRBD1 (6 bases). The CDR3 is 14 amino acids. From germline, CDR1 is SGHRS and CDR2 YFSETQ. V was shortened by 3 bases and J by 5 bases, with 11 bases between the two germline ends. CDR3 nucleotide sequence: TGCGCCAGCAGCTCGGGGCAGGGGAATGAAAAACTGTTTTTT. Its protein product is CASSSGQGNEKLFF.

The genes are TRBV28 and TRBJ2-1; D ambiguous. CDR3 length: 12 amino acids. Per the germline V gene, CDR1 is MDHEN and CDR2 is SYDVKM. Trimming removed 4 bases from V and 9 bases from J, with 10 bases in between. The DNA for the CDR3 is TGTGCCAGCAGTTCTCCTACCCTTGAGCAGTTCTTC. Translated, it gives CASSSPTLEQFF.

The chain uses TRBV6-6 and TRBJ2-7, with TRBD2 matching 10 bases. Germline V CDR1 and CDR2: MNHNY, SVGAGI (reference sequence). The length of the CDR3 is 13 residues. The CDR3 loop reads CVIAGGHPYEQYF. The CDR3 bases are TGTGTTATAGCGGGAGGCCATCCCTACGAGCAGTACTTC.

V and J are TRBV11-3 and TRBJ1-4; 8 bases align to TRBD1. This CDR3 is 15 amino acids long. Germline V CDR1 and CDR2: SGHNT, YENEEA. Trimming cost V 5 bases and J 8 bases; bases outside gene matches: 10. The CDR3: CASSLGQGEGEKLFF. The DNA for the CDR3 is TGTGCCAGCAGCCTCGGACAGGGCGAAGGCGAAAAACTGTTTTTT.

The chain carries TRBV9 and TRBJ2-5; 13 positions match TRBD2. Germline loops: CDR1 SGDLS, CDR2 YYNGEE. Losses at the gene ends were 0 bases for V and 5 bases for J; bases not matched to a gene: 7. The CDR3 length is 17 residues. The CDR3 sequence: CASSVVGLAGARETQYF. CDR3 DNA: TGTGCCAGCAGCGTAGTTGGACTAGCGGGAGCTCGGGAGACCCAGTACTTC. Looking up the rest from reference TRBV9 and TRBJ2-5 gives the full variable domain: DSGVTQTPKHLITATGQRVTLRCSPRSGDLSVYWYQQSLDQGLQFLIQYYNGEERAKGNILERFSAQQFPDLHSELNLSSLELGDSALYFCASSVVGLAGARETQYFGPGTRLLVL.

This sequence joins TRBV7-3 and TRBJ2-2; D is unresolved. V shed 5 bases and J shed 6 bases, with 10 bases lying between them. The germline gives CDR1 SGHTA, CDR2 FQGTGA. The length of the CDR3 is 13 residues. CDR3 bases: TGTGCCAGCAGCCCGGACGGTGCCGGGGAGCTGTTTTTT. This translates into CASSPDGAGELFF.

DNA for the CDR3: TGTGCCAGCAGTTCACGACATCTGGGGAACACTGAAGCTTTCTTT. It specifies CASSSRHLGNTEAFF. This chain uses TRBV6-1 with TRBJ1-1; D remains ambiguous. CDR1 is MNHNS and CDR2 is SASEGT in the germline V gene. V lost 5 bases and J 1 base, leaving 14 bases between the germline ends. This CDR3 comprises 15 residues.

The chain is built from TRBV5-1 and TRBJ2-5; 9 bases map to TRBD1. In germline, CDR1 is SGHRS, CDR2 YFSETQ. Losses at the gene ends were 5 bases for V and 5 bases for J; bases not matched to a gene: 10. The CDR3 length is 15 residues. The CDR3 sequence is CASSFPGQGGETQYF. The CDR3 DNA follows: TGCGCCAGCAGTTTTCCGGGACAGGGTGGGGAGACCCAGTACTTC. Filled out from reference TRBV5-1 and TRBJ2-5, the complete variable domain reads KAGVTQTPRYLIKTRGQQVTLSCSPISGHRSVSWYQQTPGQGLQFLFEYFSETQRNKGNFPGRFSGRQFSNSRSEMNVSTLELGDSALYLCASSFPGQGGETQYFGPGTRLLVL.

The chain recombines TRBV4-1 with TRBJ1-2, with D unresolved. V lost 4 bases, J lost 3 bases, and 12 bases lay in between. Germline V gene lookup returns CDR1 MGHRA and CDR2 YSYEKL. CDR3 length equals 14 residues. Written as DNA, the CDR3 is TGCGCCAGCAGCCCTACCGGGGAATACTATGGCTACACCTTC. Translated: CASSPTGEYYGYTF.

The CDR3 DNA reads as TGTGCCAGCAGTGAGGCGCAATTCTACGAGCAGTACTTC. Translation: CASSEAQFYEQYF. The chain has TRBV6-1 and TRBJ2-7; D gene uncertain. Germline lookup yields CDR1 MNHNS and CDR2 SASEGT. The CDR3 is 13 residues long. V was clipped by 3 bases and J by 3 bases, with 9 bases between them.

The rearrangement joins TRBV7-9 to TRBJ1-2; no reliable D call. The germline gives CDR1 SEHNR, CDR2 FQNEAQ (reference sequence). V was clipped by 3 bases and J by 8 bases, with 10 bases between them. CDR3 length: 12 amino acids. CDR3 protein: CASSFPAGGYTF. The CDR3 DNA sequence: TGTGCCAGCAGCTTCCCCGCTGGCGGCTACACCTTC.

The rearrangement links TRBV6-6 to TRBJ2-5, with a possible D match to TRBD1 (5 bases). Trimming pared 6 bases from V and 1 base from J, leaving 9 bases between. CDR1 MNHNY and CDR2 SVGAGI come from the germline V gene (reference sequence). This CDR3 is built from 13 residues. The CDR3 nucleotides are TGTGCCAGCAGCGGCGACAGCCAAGAGACCCAGTACTTC. It codes for CASSGDSQETQYF.

This clone was counted at least ten times. V and J are TRBV10-2 and TRBJ1-4; unclear D gene. Trimming shortened V by 7 bases and J by 0 bases, and 9 bases separated the two germline ends. CDR3 length equals 14 residues. Germline V lookup: CDR1 WSHSY, CDR2 SAAADI. The chain's CDR3 is CASKSGTTNEKLFF. The CDR3 coding sequence is TGCGCCAGCAAATCAGGAACAACTAATGAAAAACTGTTTTTT.

This clone came up once. The chain joins TRBV7-2 to TRBJ2-3; 8 bases agree with TRBD2. Germline CDR1 and CDR2: SGHTA and FQGNSA. Trimming took 5 bases from V and 4 from J; bases not matched to a gene: 8. This CDR3 comprises 15 residues. CDR3 sequence (DNA): TGTGCCAGCAGCCCCCAAGCGGGGGCGTCAGATACGCAGTATTTT. The encoded protein is CASSPQAGASDTQYF.

This clone has more than one count but fewer than ten. The rearrangement links TRBV19 to TRBJ1-2; 7 nucleotides agree with TRBD1. The ends lost 5 bases at V and 4 bases at J; junction bases unmatched: 10. This CDR3 contains 15 residues. The germline V gene encodes CDR1 LNHDA and CDR2 SQIVND (reference sequence). The CDR3 DNA follows: TGTGCCAGTAGTCCGGCGACAGGGATTGGCTATGGCTACACCTTC. Its protein product is CASSPATGIGYGYTF.

The rearrangement joins TRBV19 to TRBJ2-3; the D is unclear. Trimming cost V 6 bases and J 0 bases, with 7 bases left between them. Germline assignment: CDR1 LNHDA and CDR2 SQIVND (reference sequence). The CDR3 contains 13 residues. Here the CDR3 reads CASSDGSTDTQYF. Here the CDR3 DNA reads TGTGCCAGTAGCGACGGGAGCACAGATACGCAGTATTTT.

This clone was picked up a small number of times. This chain connects TRBV27 to TRBJ2-1; D call uncertain. Germline lookup yields CDR1 MNHEY and CDR2 SMNVEV (reference sequence). The CDR3 spans 12 residues. V was trimmed by 3 bases and J by 9 bases, leaving 9 bases between them. The CDR3 nucleotides are TGTGCCAGCAGTTTCTCTGGTCGTGAGCAGTTCTTC. Encoded protein: CASSFSGREQFF.

V and J are TRBV6-5 and TRBJ2-7; D ambiguous. With 5 bases removed from V and 2 bases from J, the gap between germline ends came to 13 bases. The length of the CDR3 is 14 residues. The germline V gene encodes CDR1 MNHEY and CDR2 SVGAGI. The CDR3 nucleotides are TGTGCCAGCAGTGCCCCAGCAGCTCCCTACGAGCAGTACTTC. It codes for CASSAPAAPYEQYF.

This CDR3 reads CASSIDPGQGAPGNTIYF. In nucleotides, the CDR3 is TGTGCCAGTAGTATTGACCCGGGACAGGGGGCGCCTGGAAACACCATATATTTT. The J gene is TRBJ1-3, the V gene TRBV19, with 12 bases aligning to TRBD1. Losses at the gene ends were 3 bases for V and 2 bases for J; bases not matched to a gene: 8. The CDR3 sequence is 18 residues long. Germline CDR1 reads LNHDA; CDR2 reads SQIVND (reference sequence).

Here the CDR3 reads CARGRNRGPNEKLFF. For the CDR3, the DNA is TGCGCCAGGGGACGGAACAGGGGGCCTAATGAAAAACTGTTTTTT. The chain has TRBV5-1 and TRBJ1-4; 9 bases agree with TRBD1. From germline, CDR1 is SGHRS and CDR2 YFSETQ. CDR3 size: 15 residues. V lost 8 bases, J lost 3 bases, and 8 bases stayed unmatched.

The genes are TRBV7-2 and TRBJ1-5; maybe TRBD1 (6 bases). This CDR3 region has 16 residues. The V and J ends lost 4 bases and 2 bases respectively, with 15 bases between them. Per germline, CDR1 SGHTA and CDR2 FQGNSA. Here the CDR3 reads CASSSGTKGGNQPQHF. As DNA, the CDR3 is TGTGCCAGCAGCTCCGGGACAAAAGGCGGCAATCAGCCCCAGCATTTT.

This clone was observed a few times. This sequence joins TRBV5-1 and TRBJ2-3, with D perhaps TRBD1 or TRBD2 (5 bases each). The CDR3 is 15 residues long. The germline gives CDR1 SGHRS, CDR2 YFSETQ. V was pared by 3 bases and J by 4 bases, with 15 bases between. CDR3 sequence (DNA): TGCGCCAGCAGCTCGGGACGGCCGAGGGCAGATACGCAGTATTTT. It codes for CASSSGRPRADTQYF.